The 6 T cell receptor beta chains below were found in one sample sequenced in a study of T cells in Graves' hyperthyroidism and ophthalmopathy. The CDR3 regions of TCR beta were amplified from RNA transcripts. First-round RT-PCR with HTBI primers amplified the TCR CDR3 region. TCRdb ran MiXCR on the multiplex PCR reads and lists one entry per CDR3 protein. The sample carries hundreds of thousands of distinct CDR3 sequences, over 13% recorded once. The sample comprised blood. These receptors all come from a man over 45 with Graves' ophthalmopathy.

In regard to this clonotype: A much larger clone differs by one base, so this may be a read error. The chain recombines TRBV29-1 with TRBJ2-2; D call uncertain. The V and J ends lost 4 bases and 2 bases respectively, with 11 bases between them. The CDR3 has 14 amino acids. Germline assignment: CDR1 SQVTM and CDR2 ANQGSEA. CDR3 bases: TGCAGCGTTGGTGAGTCTTTAAACACCGGGGAGCTGTTTTTT. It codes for CSVGESLNTGELFF.

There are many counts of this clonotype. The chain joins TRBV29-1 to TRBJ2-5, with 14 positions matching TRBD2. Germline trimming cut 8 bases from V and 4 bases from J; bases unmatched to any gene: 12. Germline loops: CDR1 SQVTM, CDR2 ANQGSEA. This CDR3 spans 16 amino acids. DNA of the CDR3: TGCAGCAGCGGACTAGCGGGAGGACCGGGAGGAGAGACCCAGTACTTC. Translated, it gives CSSGLAGGPGGETQYF.

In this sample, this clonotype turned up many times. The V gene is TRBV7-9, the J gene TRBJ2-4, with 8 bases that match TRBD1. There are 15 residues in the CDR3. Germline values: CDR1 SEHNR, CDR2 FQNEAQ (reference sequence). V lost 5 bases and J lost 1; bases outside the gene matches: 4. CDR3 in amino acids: CASSRTGSAKNIQYF. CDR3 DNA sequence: TGTGCCAGCAGCCGGACAGGGAGCGCCAAAAACATTCAGTACTTC.

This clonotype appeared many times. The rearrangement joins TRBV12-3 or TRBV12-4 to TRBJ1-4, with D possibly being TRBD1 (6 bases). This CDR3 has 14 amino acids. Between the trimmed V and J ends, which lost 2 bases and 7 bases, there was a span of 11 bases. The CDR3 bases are TGTGCCAGCAGTTTACCCGGCAGGGGTGAAAAACTGTTTTTT. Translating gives CASSLPGRGEKLFF.

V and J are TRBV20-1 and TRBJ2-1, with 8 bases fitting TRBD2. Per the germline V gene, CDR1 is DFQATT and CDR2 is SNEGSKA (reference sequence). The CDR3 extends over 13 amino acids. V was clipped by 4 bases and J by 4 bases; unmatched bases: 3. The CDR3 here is CSATSGQYNEQFF. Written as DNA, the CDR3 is TGCAGTGCTACTAGCGGGCAATACAATGAGCAGTTCTTC.

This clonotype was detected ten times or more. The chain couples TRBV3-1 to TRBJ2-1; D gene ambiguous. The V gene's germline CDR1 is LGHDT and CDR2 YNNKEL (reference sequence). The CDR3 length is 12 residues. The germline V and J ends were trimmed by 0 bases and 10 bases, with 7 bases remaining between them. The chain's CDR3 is CASSQDVREQFF. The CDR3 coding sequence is TGTGCCAGCAGCCAAGATGTCCGGGAGCAGTTCTTC.